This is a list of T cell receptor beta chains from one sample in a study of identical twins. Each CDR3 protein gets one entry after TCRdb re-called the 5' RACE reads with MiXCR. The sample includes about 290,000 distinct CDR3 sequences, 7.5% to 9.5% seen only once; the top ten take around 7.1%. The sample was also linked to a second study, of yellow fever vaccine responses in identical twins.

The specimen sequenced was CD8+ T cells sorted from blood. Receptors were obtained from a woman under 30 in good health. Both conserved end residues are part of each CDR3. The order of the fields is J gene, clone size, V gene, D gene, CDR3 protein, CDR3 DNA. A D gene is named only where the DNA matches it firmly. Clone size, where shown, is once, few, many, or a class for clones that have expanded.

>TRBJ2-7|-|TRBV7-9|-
CASSGMGGVPYEQYF
TGTGCCAGCAGCGGAATGGGGGGTGTGCCTTACGAGCAGTACTTC
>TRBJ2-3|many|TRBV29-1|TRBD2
CSVVGGRGSGGTDTQYF
TGCAGCGTTGTGGGCGGGAGAGGTTCCGGTGGCACAGATACGCAGTATTTT
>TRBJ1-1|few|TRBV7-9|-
CASSYTPRNTEAFF
TGTGCCAGCAGCTACACACCCAGGAACACTGAAGCTTTCTTT
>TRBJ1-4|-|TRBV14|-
CASSLAGGPGEKLFF
TGTGCCAGCAGCCTAGCCGGGGGGCCGGGGGAAAAACTGTTTTTT
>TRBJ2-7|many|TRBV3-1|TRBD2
CASSETSGDSYEQYF
TGTGCCAGCAGCGAAACTAGCGGGGACTCCTACGAGCAGTACTTC
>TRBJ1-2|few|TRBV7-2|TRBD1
CASSPRTGADYGYTF
TGTGCCAGCAGCCCAAGGACAGGGGCAGACTATGGCTACACCTTC
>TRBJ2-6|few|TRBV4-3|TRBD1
CASSQTPTGGADGANVLTF
TGCGCCAGCAGCCAAACCCCGACAGGGGGCGCAGATGGGGCCAACGTCCTGACTTTC
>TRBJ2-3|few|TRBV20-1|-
CSARDPVDGRTDTQYF
TGCAGTGCTAGAGATCCGGTCGACGGTCGCACAGATACGCAGTATTTT
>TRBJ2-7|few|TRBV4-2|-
CASSQDRAYYEQYF
TGTGCCAGCAGCCAAGATAGGGCCTACTACGAGCAGTACTTC
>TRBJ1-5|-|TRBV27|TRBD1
CASRWTGYDQPQHF
TGTGCCTCAAGGTGGACAGGGTACGATCAGCCCCAGCATTTT
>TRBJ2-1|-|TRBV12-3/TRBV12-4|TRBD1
CASSSFTEDRSSYNEQFF
TGTGCCAGCAGTTCGTTCACCGAGGACAGGAGCTCCTACAATGAGCAGTTCTTC
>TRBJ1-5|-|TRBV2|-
CASTTRTGVNQPQHF
TGTGCCAGCACCACTCGTACAGGCGTCAATCAGCCCCAGCATTTT
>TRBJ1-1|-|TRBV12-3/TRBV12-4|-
CASSSVGGRTEAFF
TGTGCCAGCAGTTCCGTTGGGGGACGTACTGAAGCTTTCTTT
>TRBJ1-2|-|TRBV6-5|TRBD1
CASSFQTGEPSYEGYTF
TGTGCCAGCAGTTTTCAGACAGGGGAGCCCTCCTACGAGGGCTACACCTTC
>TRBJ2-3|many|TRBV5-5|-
CASSFLAGSTDTQYF
TGTGCCAGCAGCTTCTTGGCGGGAAGCACAGATACGCAGTATTTT
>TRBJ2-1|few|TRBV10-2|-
CASSESKIPGPLIGNEQFF
TGCGCCAGCAGTGAGTCGAAGATACCGGGGCCCCTCATAGGCAATGAGCAGTTCTTC
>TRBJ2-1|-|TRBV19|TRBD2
CATRISGGAVEQFF
TGTGCCACTCGAATTTCGGGGGGGGCCGTTGAGCAGTTCTTC
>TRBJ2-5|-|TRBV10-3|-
CATKYGPGEGQETQYF
TGTGCCACGAAGTACGGGCCAGGGGAAGGCCAAGAGACCCAGTACTTC
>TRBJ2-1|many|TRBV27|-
CASSWTFSNSDEQFF
TGTGCCAGCAGTTGGACATTTTCTAACAGCGATGAGCAGTTCTTC
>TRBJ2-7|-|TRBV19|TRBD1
CATSTGDRYEQYF
TGTGCCACCTCGACAGGGGATAGGTACGAGCAGTACTTC
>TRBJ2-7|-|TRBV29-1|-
CSVEDYLYEQYF
TGCAGCGTTGAAGATTATCTATACGAGCAGTACTTC
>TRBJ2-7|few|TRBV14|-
CASSPVRGSYEQYF
TGTGCCAGCAGCCCAGTCCGGGGTTCCTACGAGCAGTACTTC
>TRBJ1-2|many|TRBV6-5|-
CASSSRFVGAHGYTF
TGTGCCAGCAGTTCCCGTTTCGTGGGAGCGCATGGCTACACCTTC
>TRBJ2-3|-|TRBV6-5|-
CASSYQGAGGADTQYF
TGTGCCAGCAGCTACCAGGGGGCGGGAGGTGCAGATACGCAGTATTTT
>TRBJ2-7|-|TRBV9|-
CVSSRWASKEYEQYF
TGTGTCAGCAGCAGATGGGCCTCGAAAGAATACGAGCAGTACTTC
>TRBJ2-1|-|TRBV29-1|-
CSVVGWSDNEQFF
TGCAGCGTTGTCGGCTGGAGCGATAATGAGCAGTTCTTC
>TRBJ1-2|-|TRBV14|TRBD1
CASSPGGYGYTF
TGTGCCAGCAGCCCAGGGGGCTATGGCTACACCTTC
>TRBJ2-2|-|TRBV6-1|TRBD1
CASRPRATDGQGVTGELFF
TGTGCCAGCAGGCCCAGGGCGACGGACGGACAGGGGGTAACCGGGGAGCTGTTTTTT
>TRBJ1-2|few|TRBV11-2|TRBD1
CASSLGQGRVINGYTF
TGTGCCAGCAGCCTCGGACAGGGGCGCGTAATTAATGGCTACACCTTC
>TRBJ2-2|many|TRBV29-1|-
CSVMSYTNTGELFF
TGCAGCGTCATGTCCTACACGAACACCGGGGAGCTGTTTTTT
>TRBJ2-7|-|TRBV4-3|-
CASSQDQEGTYEQYF
TGCGCCAGCAGCCAAGACCAAGAGGGTACCTACGAGCAGTACTTC
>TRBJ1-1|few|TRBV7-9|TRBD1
CASSHPPDRGNTEAFF
TGTGCCAGCAGCCATCCCCCGGACAGGGGGAACACTGAAGCTTTCTTT
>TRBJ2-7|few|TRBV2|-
CASRGGRYEQYF
TGTGCCAGCAGGGGGGGACGGTACGAGCAGTACTTC
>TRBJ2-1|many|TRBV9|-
CASSGHRDDPSNEQFF
TGTGCCAGCAGCGGCCACCGGGACGATCCCTCCAATGAGCAGTTCTTC
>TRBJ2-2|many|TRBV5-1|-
CASSSELYANTGELFF
TGCGCCAGCAGCTCCGAACTTTACGCGAACACCGGGGAGCTGTTTTTT
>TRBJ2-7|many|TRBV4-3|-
CASSQERRVHYEQYF
TGCGCCAGCAGCCAAGAGAGGCGGGTTCACTACGAGCAGTACTTC
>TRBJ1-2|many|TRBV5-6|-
CASSLTGTFYGYTF
TGTGCCAGCAGCTTGACAGGGACCTTCTATGGCTACACCTTC
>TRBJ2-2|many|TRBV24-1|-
CATREGTTGELFF
TGTGCCACCAGGGAAGGGACCACCGGGGAGCTGTTTTTT
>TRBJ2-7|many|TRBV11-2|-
CASSLGGDASEQYF
TGTGCCAGCAGCTTAGGCGGCGATGCAAGCGAGCAGTACTTC
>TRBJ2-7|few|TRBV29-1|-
CSVEAEPRNYTYEQYF
TGCAGCGTTGAAGCCGAGCCCAGAAATTACACCTACGAGCAGTACTTC
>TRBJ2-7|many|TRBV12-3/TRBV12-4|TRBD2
CASRAGPSHEQYF
TGTGCCAGCAGAGCGGGACCCAGCCACGAGCAGTACTTC
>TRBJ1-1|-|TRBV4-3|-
CASSQDARLNTEAFF
TGCGCCAGCAGCCAAGATGCCAGACTAAACACTGAAGCTTTCTTT
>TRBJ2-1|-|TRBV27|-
CASSHLANEQFF
TGTGCCAGCAGTCACCTAGCGAATGAGCAGTTCTTC
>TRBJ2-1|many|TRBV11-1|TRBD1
CASSIITGGARSYNEQFF
TGTGCCAGCAGCATAATAACAGGGGGCGCGAGGTCCTACAATGAGCAGTTCTTC
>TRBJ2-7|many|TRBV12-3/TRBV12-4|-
CASSLGGVPYEQYF
TGTGCCAGCAGTTTAGGAGGGGTGCCCTACGAGCAGTACTTC
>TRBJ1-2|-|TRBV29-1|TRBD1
CSARQGGNYGYTF
TGCAGCGCGAGACAGGGAGGTAACTATGGCTACACCTTC
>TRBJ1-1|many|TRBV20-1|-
CSASSLEAFF
TGCAGTGCTAGTTCCCTTGAAGCTTTCTTT
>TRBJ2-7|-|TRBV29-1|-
CSVEDSISYEQYF
TGCAGCGTTGAAGATTCTATCTCCTACGAGCAGTACTTC
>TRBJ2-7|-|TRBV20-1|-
CSASEQYF
TGCAGTGCGTCCGAGCAGTACTTC
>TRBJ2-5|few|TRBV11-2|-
CASSDVSGVSLAGETQYF
TGTGCCAGCAGCGACGTCTCAGGGGTGTCCCTTGCGGGGGAGACCCAGTACTTC
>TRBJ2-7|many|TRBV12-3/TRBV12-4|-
CASRPGQDYYEQYF
TGTGCCAGCAGGCCTGGACAGGACTACTACGAGCAGTACTTC
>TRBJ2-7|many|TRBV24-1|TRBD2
CATSDGTSGAYEQYF
TGTGCCACCAGTGACGGGACTAGCGGAGCCTACGAGCAGTACTTC
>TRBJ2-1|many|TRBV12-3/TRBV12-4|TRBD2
CASSSPRVGLDYNEQFF
TGTGCCAGCAGTTCTCCCCGCGTGGGACTAGACTACAATGAGCAGTTCTTC
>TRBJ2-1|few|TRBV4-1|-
CASSHEAYEQFF
TGCGCCAGCAGCCATGAAGCGTATGAGCAGTTCTTC
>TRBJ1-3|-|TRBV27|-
CASSLTAYHSGNTIYF
TGTGCCAGCAGTTTAACCGCTTATCACTCTGGAAACACCATATATTTT